A single sample gave rise to the 16 T cell receptor beta chains below, sequenced in a study of blood T cell repertoires in COVID-19. Sequenced by immunoSEQ multiplex PCR; TCRdb stores in-frame clones only, minus some. The table includes tens of thousands of clones, about 78% detected once. The sample was peripheral blood. The receptors stem from a human donor in a cohort sampled during active COVID-19.

The CDR3 DNA follows: TGCGCCAGCAGCTTAGCAGGGGAATTGTCCAACTATGGCTACACCTTC. Amino acid sequence: CASSLAGELSNYGYTF. The chain carries TRBV5-1 and TRBJ1-2; TRBD1 might be the D (6 bases). V was clipped by 2 bases and J by 2 bases, with 16 bases between them. CDR3 length: 16 residues. Per germline, CDR1 SGHRS and CDR2 YFSETQ.

The chain employs TRBV15 and TRBJ1-5; 7 positions match TRBD1. Germline V gives CDR1 LNHNV, CDR2 YYDKDF (reference sequence). This CDR3 has 16 amino acids. After removal of 3 bases from V and 5 bases from J, the junction contained 10 bases not matched to a gene. The CDR3 loop is CATSSVGTGVYQPQHF. DNA of the CDR3: TGTGCCACCAGCAGCGTGGGAACAGGGGTTTATCAGCCCCAGCATTTT. Supplemented by reference TRBV15 and TRBJ1-5, the full variable domain reads DAMVIQNPRYQVTQFGKPVTLSCSQTLNHNVMYWYQQKSSQAPKLLFHYYDKDFNNEADTPDNFQSRRPNTSFCFLDIRSPGLGDTAMYLCATSSVGTGVYQPQHFGDGTRLSIL.

About this clone itself: A much larger clone differs from this one at a single base, so this may be a read error. V and J are TRBV9 and TRBJ2-7, with 8 positions matching TRBD1. The V gene end was trimmed by 4 bases and the J gene end by 0 bases; junction bases not matched to a gene: 9. Germline V gene sequence: CDR1 SGDLS, CDR2 YYNGEE. CDR3 size: 16 residues. This CDR3 is CASSITTQGASYEQYF. The CDR3 DNA reads as TGTGCCAGCAGCATAACGACCCAGGGGGCCTCCTACGAGCAGTACTTC.

The chain joins TRBV7-9 to TRBJ1-3; no clear D. The germline CDR1 and CDR2 sequences are SEHNR and FQNEAQ (reference sequence). V lost 6 bases, J lost 4 bases, and 16 bases lay in between. The CDR3 consists of 15 residues. The CDR3 DNA reads TGTGCCAGCAGTGGTCCAGTTCCGCACGGAAACACCATATATTTT. Its translation is CASSGPVPHGNTIYF.

The chain combines TRBV24-1 with TRBJ2-3, with 10 bases identical to TRBD2. With V trimmed by 6 bases and J by 4 bases, 6 bases remained unmatched. Germline assignment: CDR1 KGHDR and CDR2 SFDVKD. The CDR3 runs to 15 residues. In DNA, the CDR3 is TGTGCCACCAGTAGCGGGAGGGCCTCTGCAGATACGCAGTATTTT. Translation gives CATSSGRASADTQYF.

The genes are TRBV4-1 and TRBJ1-1, with D maybe TRBD1 (6 bases). The V and J ends lost 5 bases and 5 bases respectively, with 24 bases between them. The germline V gene has CDR1 MGHRA and CDR2 YSYEKL. The CDR3 loop spans 17 amino acids. The CDR3 region is CASSATGFVSLSTEAFF. The CDR3 coding sequence is TGCGCCAGCAGCGCTACAGGGTTTGTGAGCCTGAGTACTGAAGCTTTCTTT.

The J gene is TRBJ1-6, the V gene TRBV7-9, with D maybe TRBD1 (6 bases). V was shortened by 5 bases and J by 4 bases, with 12 bases between the two germline ends. CDR3 size: 15 residues. Germline V gives CDR1 SEHNR, CDR2 FQNEAQ (reference sequence). CDR3 DNA sequence: TGTGCCAGCAGCAGTACAGGGCCGTATAATTCACCCCTCCACTTT. Translated: CASSSTGPYNSPLHF.

The chain recombines TRBV3-1 (or the pseudogene TRBV3-2) with TRBJ1-2; D gene uncertain. This CDR3 spans 16 amino acids. V dropped 0 bases and J dropped 2 bases, with 13 bases sitting between them. Germline CDR1 and CDR2: LGHDT and YNNKEL (reference sequence). The CDR3, as DNA: TGTGCCAGCAGCCAAGATAGTGTTAGTTACAACTATGGCTACACCTTC. Amino acid sequence: CASSQDSVSYNYGYTF.

CDR3: CATMNSISYEQYF. CDR3 nucleotide sequence: TGTGCCACCATGAACTCTATATCCTACGAGCAGTACTTC. The rearrangement joins TRBV24-1 to TRBJ2-7; D unresolved. CDR1 KGHDR and CDR2 SFDVKD come from the germline V gene. The CDR3 runs 13 residues. V lost 8 bases to trimming and J lost 1 base, with 11 bases between them.

The V gene is TRBV6-1, the J gene TRBJ2-7; D ambiguous. Germline V gene sequence: CDR1 MNHNS, CDR2 SASEGT. The CDR3 spans 18 residues. Trimming stripped 1 base from V and 1 base from J, with 20 bases between. CDR3: CASSEELVLLPTSYEQYV. CDR3 DNA sequence: TGTGCCAGCAGTGAAGAACTGGTCCTCCTACCGACATCCTACGAGCAGTACGTC.

The genes are TRBV29-1 and TRBJ1-4, with D unclear. Germline V gene sequence: CDR1 SQVTM, CDR2 ANQGSEA. V lost 3 bases, J lost 5 bases, and 10 bases lay in between. The CDR3 runs to 13 residues. The DNA of the CDR3 is TGCAGCGTTGAGGTTAACCAGAATGAAAAACTGTTTTTT. Its translation: CSVEVNQNEKLFF.

The V call is TRBV19, the J call TRBJ1-1; no firm D call. The V end lost 3 bases, the J end lost 1 base, and 9 bases lay between the germline ends. This CDR3 contains 14 residues. Per the germline V gene, CDR1 is LNHDA and CDR2 is SQIVND (reference sequence). CDR3 coding DNA: TGTGCCAGTAGTATTCACCAGAAGAACACTGAAGCTTTCTTT. This encodes CASSIHQKNTEAFF. Using reference TRBV19 and TRBJ1-1 for the parts outside the CDR3, the full variable domain is DGGITQSPKYLFRKEGQNVTLSCEQNLNHDAMYWYRQDPGQGLRLIYYSQIVNDFQKGDIAEGYSVSREKKESFPLTVTSAQKNPTAFYLCASSIHQKNTEAFFGQGTRLTVV.

This clone turned up a few times. The rearrangement links TRBV7-2 to TRBJ2-1, with 11 bases fitting TRBD2. This CDR3 spans 14 amino acids. With 3 bases clipped from V and 5 bases from J, the junction kept 0 bases outside the gene matches. Germline-derived CDR1 and CDR2 are SGHTA and FQGNSA. CDR3 DNA sequence: TGTGCCAGCAGCTTTAGCGGGGGGGACAATGAGCAGTTCTTC. It specifies CASSFSGGDNEQFF.

V usage is TRBV18 and J usage is TRBJ2-7; tentatively, D is TRBD2 (5 bases). This CDR3 is 14 amino acids long. CDR1 and CDR2 (germline): KGHSH, LQKENI. The V and J ends lost 6 bases and 2 bases respectively, with 14 bases between them. The CDR3 DNA reads as TGTGCCAGCTCTCGGGCGGACGGGACCTACGAGCAGTACTTC. It is translated as CASSRADGTYEQYF.

This chain connects TRBV9 to TRBJ1-1, with a tentative D call TRBD1 (6 bases). Trimming removed 3 bases from V and 0 bases from J, with 12 bases in between. Germline CDR1 reads SGDLS; CDR2 reads YYNGEE. CDR3 length: 15 residues. The CDR3 nucleotides are TGTGCCAGCAGCGGCCAGACAGGTGTGAACACTGAAGCTTTCTTT. Residues: CASSGQTGVNTEAFF. Variable domain in full (rest from reference TRBV9 and TRBJ1-1): DSGVTQTPKHLITATGQRVTLRCSPRSGDLSVYWYQQSLDQGLQFLIQYYNGEERAKGNILERFSAQQFPDLHSELNLSSLELGDSALYFCASSGQTGVNTEAFFGQGTRLTVV.

The J gene is TRBJ1-5, the V gene TRBV19, with D possibly matching TRBD1 (5 bases). Germline V gene lookup returns CDR1 LNHDA and CDR2 SQIVND (reference sequence). V gave up 4 bases and J gave up 6 bases, with 10 bases separating them. CDR3 length: 13 residues. The CDR3 is CASSTGGVQPQHF. CDR3 DNA: TGTGCCAGTAGTACCGGGGGGGTTCAGCCCCAGCATTTT.